The 13 T cell receptor beta chains reported below all come from one sample, sequenced in a study of cytomegalovirus exposure and HLA in healthy donors. The study ran its PCR with 60 Vbeta and 13 Jbeta primers. Generated by immunoSEQ multiplex PCR, the TCRdb table keeps only in-frame clones and is missing some. Among around 170,000 clones listed, around 77% were seen once. The source material was PBMCs. These receptors were collected from a man aged 60 to 75 in good health and CMV-seronegative.

This clone was observed at least ten times. The chain uses TRBV6-5 and TRBJ2-5, with TRBD1 identical over 10 bases. CDR1 and CDR2 from the germline V gene are MNHEY and SVGAGI. Germline trimming cut 6 bases from V and 5 bases from J; bases unmatched to any gene: 3. This CDR3 is built from 13 residues. For the CDR3, the DNA is TGTGCCAGCAGCTCGACAGGGGGCGAGACCCAGTACTTC. It translates to CASSSTGGETQYF.

The CDR3 coding sequence is TGTGCCAGCCGGGGGGGCTTGGAGACCCAGTACTTC. It translates to CASRGGLETQYF. This sequence joins TRBV11-2 and TRBJ2-5; TRBD2 matches at 8 bases. V dropped 8 bases and J dropped 5; count of bases not matched to a gene: 4. Germline V CDR1 and CDR2: SGHAT, FQNNGV. CDR3 length: 12 residues.

This chain links TRBV5-4 with TRBJ2-7; TRBD1 agrees at 8 bases. V shed 3 bases, J shed 4 bases, and the junction held 6 bases outside the gene matches. The CDR3 extends over 14 amino acids. The germline V gene encodes CDR1 SGHNT and CDR2 YYREEE (reference sequence). CDR3 residues: CASSWTGRKYEQYF. DNA for the CDR3: TGTGCCAGCAGCTGGACAGGGAGGAAGTACGAGCAGTACTTC. The full variable domain, its missing parts supplied by reference TRBV5-4 and TRBJ2-7, is ETGVTQSPTHLIKTRGQQVTLRCSSQSGHNTVSWYQQALGQGPQFIFQYYREEENGRGNFPPRFSGLQFPNYSSELNVNALELDDSALYLCASSWTGRKYEQYFGPGTRLTVT.

The chain employs TRBV7-8 and TRBJ1-1, with 8 nucleotides matching TRBD1. Trimming cost V 5 bases and J 4 bases; bases outside gene matches: 12. Per the germline V gene, CDR1 is SGHVS and CDR2 is FQNEAQ. The CDR3 is 16 residues long. The CDR3 spells CASSPHALTGVTEAFF. Here the CDR3 DNA reads TGTGCCAGCAGCCCCCATGCCCTGACAGGGGTCACTGAAGCTTTCTTT. The complete variable domain, with remaining parts taken from reference TRBV7-8 and TRBJ1-1, reads GAGVSQSPRYKVAKRGQDVALRCDPISGHVSLFWYQQALGQGPEFLTYFQNEAQLDKSGLPSDRFFAERPEGSVSTLKIQRTQQEDSAVYLCASSPHALTGVTEAFFGQGTRLTVV.

The CDR3 DNA sequence: TGTGCCAGCATCCAGAGACAGGGTAATTCACCCCTCCACTTT. Translating it yields CASIQRQGNSPLHF. V is TRBV21-1 and J is TRBJ1-6; the D call TRBD1 from the table was never checked on the DNA. TRBV21-1 is given as a pseudogene. The CDR3 is 14 amino acids.

This clone was found once. This CDR3 is CASSLGQIVYEQYF. In DNA form, the CDR3 reads TGTGCCAGCAGCTTGGGGCAGATAGTTTACGAGCAGTACTTC. The rearrangement joins TRBV11-2 to TRBJ2-7, with D tentatively TRBD1 (5 bases). Germline assignment: CDR1 SGHAT and CDR2 FQNNGV. CDR3 length equals 14 residues. Trimming cost V 3 bases and J 4 bases, with 13 bases left between them.

Concerning this clone: The junction shows a germline mismatch at one end, possibly a read error. The J gene is TRBJ1-5, the V gene TRBV19; TRBD1 matches 12 bases. Germline V gives CDR1 LNHDA, CDR2 SQIVND (reference sequence). The CDR3 is 16 amino acids. CDR3 amino acids: CASSISGTGGNQPQNF. CDR3 sequence (DNA): TGTGCCAGTAGTATTTCGGGGACAGGGGGCAATCAGCCCCAGAATTTT.

This chain connects TRBV7-3 to TRBJ2-1, with TRBD2 identical over 10 bases. Trimming at V came to 1 base and at J to 6 bases, leaving 3 bases not matched to a gene. Germline V gene sequence: CDR1 SGHTA, CDR2 FQGTGA. This CDR3 has 15 amino acids. CDR3 sequence: CASSLIAGGSNEQFF. The CDR3 nucleotides read TGTGCCAGCAGCTTAATAGCGGGAGGCTCCAATGAGCAGTTCTTC.

This clone was observed a few times. The J gene is TRBJ2-3, the V gene TRBV5-4, with a possible D match to TRBD1 (5 bases). The V end was cut by 4 bases, the J end by 3 bases, with 15 bases between. Germline V gene lookup returns CDR1 SGHNT and CDR2 YYREEE (reference sequence). The CDR3 spans 15 residues. The CDR3 sequence: CASSPQTAGTDTQYF. The CDR3, as DNA: TGTGCCAGCAGCCCTCAGACAGCCGGAACAGATACGCAGTATTTT.

This chain links TRBV2 with TRBJ2-7; 8 bases are a match to TRBD1. Germline values: CDR1 SNHLY, CDR2 FYNNEI. Trimming took 11 bases from V and 3 from J; bases not matched to a gene: 6. This CDR3 comprises 12 residues. DNA for the CDR3: TGTGCCGGTAGGGACAGGCGCTACGAGCAGTACTTC. Encoded protein: CAGRDRRYEQYF.

The CDR3 loop reads CASSLGGTGEFGQYF. The CDR3 coding sequence is TGTGCCAGCAGCTTAGGCGGGACAGGGGAATTCGGGCAGTACTTC. V is TRBV11-3 and J is TRBJ2-7, with TRBD1 matching over 10 bases. The V gene's germline CDR1 is SGHNT and CDR2 YENEEA. Germline trimming cut 1 base from V and 9 bases from J; bases unmatched to any gene: 9. The CDR3 runs to 15 residues.

Written as DNA, the CDR3 is TGTGCCAGCAGCCCGGGACAGCAATCCTATGGCTACACCTTC. Translating gives CASSPGQQSYGYTF. The rearrangement links TRBV7-9 to TRBJ1-2, with 7 bases aligning to TRBD1. The V segment lost 5 bases and the J segment 4 bases; nucleotides outside the gene matches: 7. CDR1 SEHNR and CDR2 FQNEAQ come from the germline V gene (reference sequence). This CDR3 is 14 amino acids long.

The J gene is TRBJ2-5, the V gene TRBV19; maybe TRBD2 (5 bases). V dropped 7 bases and J dropped 4 bases, with 16 bases sitting between them. Germline CDR1 is LNHDA and CDR2 is SQIVND (reference sequence). CDR3 length: 14 residues. CDR3 bases: TGTGCCAGTATGTCGGGGTCATTAACAGAGACCCAGTACTTC. Translation gives CASMSGSLTETQYF.